This TCR beta chain was recovered during a study of blood T cells in healthy people across ages. This clonotype came up many times. Then a second PCR, running roughly 7 to 11 cycles, was carried out with a sample-barcoded 5' primer and a J-beta primer mix. TCRdb reprocessed the 5' RACE reads via MiXCR and lists one record per CDR3 protein. The table records roughly 2 million distinct CDR3 sequences, approximately 50% of them present only once. The sequence came from a woman aged 40 to 49 in good health. Material: blood.

As DNA, the CDR3 is TGTGCCAGCAGGAAACAGGGGGCGGGGGGCTACACCTTC. It yields the protein CASRKQGAGGYTF. The V and J genes are TRBV6-5 and TRBJ1-2, with 9 bases that match TRBD1. Germline trimming cut 6 bases from V and 8 bases from J; bases unmatched to any gene: 7. The CDR3 has 13 amino acids. The germline V gene has CDR1 MNHEY and CDR2 SVGAGI.